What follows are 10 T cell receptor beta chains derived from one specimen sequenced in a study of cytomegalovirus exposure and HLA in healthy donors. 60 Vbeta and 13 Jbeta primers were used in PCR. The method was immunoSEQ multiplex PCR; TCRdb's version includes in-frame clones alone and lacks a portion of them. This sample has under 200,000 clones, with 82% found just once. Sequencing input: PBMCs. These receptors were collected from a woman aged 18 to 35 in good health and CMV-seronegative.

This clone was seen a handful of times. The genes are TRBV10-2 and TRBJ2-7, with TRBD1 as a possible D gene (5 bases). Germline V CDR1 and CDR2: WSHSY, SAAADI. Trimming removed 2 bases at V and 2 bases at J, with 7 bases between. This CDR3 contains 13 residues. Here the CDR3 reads CASSEQGTYEQYF. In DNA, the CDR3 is TGCGCCAGCAGTGAGCAGGGCACCTACGAGCAGTACTTC.

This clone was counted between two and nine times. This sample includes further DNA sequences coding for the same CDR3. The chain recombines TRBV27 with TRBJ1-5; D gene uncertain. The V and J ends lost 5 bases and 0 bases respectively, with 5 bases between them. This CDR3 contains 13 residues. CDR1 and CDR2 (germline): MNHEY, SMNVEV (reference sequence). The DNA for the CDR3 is TGTGCCAGCAGTCCCCGTAGCAATCAGCCCCAGCATTTT. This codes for CASSPRSNQPQHF.

The CDR3 bases are TGTGCCAGCAGTTTATTGGTTTGGGGACAGAAATATAGCATGAACACTGAAGCTTTCTTT. Amino acids: CASSLLVWGQKYSMNTEAFF. This rearrangement joins TRBV28 to TRBJ1-1, with 7 bases that match TRBD1. The CDR3 runs 20 residues. Germline CDR1 reads MDHEN; CDR2 reads SYDVKM. The junction had 17 bases not matched to a gene; V was cut back by 1 base and J by 0 bases.

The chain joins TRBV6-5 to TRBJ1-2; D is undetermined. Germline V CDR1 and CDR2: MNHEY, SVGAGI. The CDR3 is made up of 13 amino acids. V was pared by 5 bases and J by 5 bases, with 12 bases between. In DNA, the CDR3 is TGTGCCAGCAGTCAATCGGGGTCTTATGGCTACACCTTC. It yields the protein CASSQSGSYGYTF.

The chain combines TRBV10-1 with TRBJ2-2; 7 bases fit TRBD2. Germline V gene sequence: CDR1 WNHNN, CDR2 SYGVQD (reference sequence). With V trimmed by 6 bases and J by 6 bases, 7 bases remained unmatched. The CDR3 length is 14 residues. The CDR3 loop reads CASSSGTTPGELFF. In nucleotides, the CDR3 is TGCGCCAGCAGCTCCGGGACTACCCCCGGGGAGCTGTTTTTT.

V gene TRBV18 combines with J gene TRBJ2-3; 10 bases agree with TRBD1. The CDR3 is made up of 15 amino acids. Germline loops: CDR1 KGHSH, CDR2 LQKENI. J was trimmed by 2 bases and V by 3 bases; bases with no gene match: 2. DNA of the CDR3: TGTGCCAGCTCACCCAGACAGGGGGCCACAGATACGCAGTATTTT. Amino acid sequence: CASSPRQGATDTQYF.

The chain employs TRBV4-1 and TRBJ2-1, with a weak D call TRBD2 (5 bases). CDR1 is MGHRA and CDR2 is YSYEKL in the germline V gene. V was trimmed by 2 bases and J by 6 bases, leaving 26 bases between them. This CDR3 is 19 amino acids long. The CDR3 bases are TGCGCCAGCAGCCAACCCTCCGGCTCTTTAGGGAGATCGAGCAATGAGCAGTTCTTC. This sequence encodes CASSQPSGSLGRSSNEQFF.

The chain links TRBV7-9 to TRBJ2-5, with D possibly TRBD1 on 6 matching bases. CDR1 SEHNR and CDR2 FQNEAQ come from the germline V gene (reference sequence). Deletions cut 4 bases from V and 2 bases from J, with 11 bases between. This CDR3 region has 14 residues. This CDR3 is CASSSTGTQETQYF. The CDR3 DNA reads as TGTGCCAGCAGCTCTACCGGGACACAAGAGACCCAGTACTTC.

CDR3 nucleotide sequence: TGCAGCGTTGATCAGGGGGCCCTCTACAATGAGCAGTTCTTC. This translates into CSVDQGALYNEQFF. The chain employs TRBV29-1 and TRBJ2-1; 8 nucleotides align to TRBD1. This CDR3 has 14 amino acids. With 3 bases clipped from V and 3 bases from J, the junction kept 4 bases outside the gene matches. Germline CDR1 reads SQVTM; CDR2 reads ANQGSEA.

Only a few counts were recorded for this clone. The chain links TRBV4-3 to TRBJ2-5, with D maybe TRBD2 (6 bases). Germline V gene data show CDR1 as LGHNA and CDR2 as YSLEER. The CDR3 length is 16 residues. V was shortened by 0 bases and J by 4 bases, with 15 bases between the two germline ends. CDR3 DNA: TGCGCCAGCAGCCAAGATCGCCTGGGAGGAGGAGAGACCCAGTACTTC. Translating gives CASSQDRLGGGETQYF.